This T cell receptor (beta chain) emerged from a study of T cells expressing NK-cell markers (dated by TCRdb to the early 2020s). Background for the entire study: About 8 donors provided sorted CD3+CD56+NKG2C+, CD3+CD56+NKG2C- and CD3+CD56-NKG2C+ T-cell subsets, whose TCR beta-chain repertoires were profiled. Of the eight sequenced donors, seven were found to be HCMV-seropositive and one was found to be HCMV-seronegative. Randomly selected healthy volunteers, three men and five women, were used as the eight sequenced donors. Libraries were sequenced as 2 x 150 bp reads on Illumina HiSeq 2000/2500, MiSeq or NextSeq.

On this clonotype itself: The antigen this receptor binds is unknown.

TCRdb shows the sequencer as Illumina HiSeq 2000. TCR beta cDNA libraries were prepared using 5'RACE template switching, which introduced a universal primer site and unique molecular identifiers. cDNA synthesis was primed from the TCR beta constant segment, followed by two successive PCR amplification steps. On the study's bioinformatics: MIGEC was used to demultiplex reads and group the reads by UMI, and MiTCR was used to assemble and quantify clonotypes. To remove erroneous sequences, TCR cDNA sequences were retained only when supported by two or more reads. Downstream repertoire analysis used the tcR package, and clonotypes were matched across fractions by CDR3 nucleotide sequence plus V segment. VDJmatch was used to annotate antigen specificity against VDJdb, with one amino acid substitution in CDR3 allowed. Through TCRdb reprocessing, the reads give one entry per CDR3 protein sequence; DNA is omitted. The V and J calls shown here were made by TCRdb, not taken from the authors' results. The table for this sample records under 200,000 distinct CDR3 sequences. The ten largest clones capture approximately 17% of the sample.

The full study reports these points: For several donors, the dominant CD3+CD56+NKG2C+ clonotypes were among the top 10 CD8+ clonotypes and accounted for about 1.0-8% of CD8+ T cells. Whether the expanded NKG2C-expressing T cell clones were specific for HCMV antigens was left unclear. Those dominant clonotypes were again the most abundant among CD3+CD56-NKG2C+ cells in a few donors, at roughly 25-65%.

CDR1 and CDR2, per the germline V gene, are LGHNT and FRNRAP. Inclusive of the bounding cysteine and phenylalanine, the CDR3 is 14 residues long. No DNA sequence is on record. To determine HCMV serostatus, a commercial ELISA kit was used to detect HCMV-specific IgG in serum. Peripheral blood mononuclear cells were isolated from blood by Ficoll density gradient centrifugation. The V gene is TRBV12-5 and the J gene is TRBJ1-5; TCRdb indicates TRBD1, and absent DNA this call remains unverified. This TCR was sampled from a woman between 18 and 75 years old in good health. Material: blood T cells: a sorted CD56 or NKG2C T cell subset, CD4+ or CD8+ T cells, or bulk PBMC T cells (not recorded which). CDR3 loop: CASGGGGRGQPQHF.